One sample yielded the 28 T cell receptor beta chains listed below, sequenced in a study of cytomegalovirus exposure and HLA in healthy donors. Primers for the PCR totalled 60 Vbeta and 13 Jbeta. This table comes from immunoSEQ multiplex PCR, and its TCRdb copy is limited to in-frame clones, with some not included. The sample contains 130,000 to 150,000 clones, roughly 76% of which appear only once. The specimen was PBMCs. The source is a woman aged 40 to 50 in good health and CMV-seronegative.

The V call is TRBV10-3, the J call TRBJ1-1, with D unclear. The V and J ends lost 4 bases and 5 bases respectively, with 14 bases between them. The CDR3 is 14 amino acids. The germline CDR1 and CDR2 sequences are ENHRY and SYGVKD. DNA of the CDR3: TGTGCCATCAGTGGGGGAGTGGAGGTTACTGAAGCTTTCTTT. Translating gives CAISGGVEVTEAFF.

The chain joins TRBV29-1 to TRBJ2-3; 8 bases map to TRBD1. The CDR3 is made up of 12 amino acids. Germline loops: CDR1 SQVTM, CDR2 ANQGSEA. The V gene end was trimmed by 1 base and the J gene end by 9 bases; junction bases not matched to a gene: 3. This chain's CDR3 is CSVEGDRRTQYF. The CDR3 nucleotides read TGCAGCGTTGAAGGGGACAGGAGAACGCAGTATTTT.

The gene calls are TRBV19 and TRBJ1-2, with 7 bases identical to TRBD1. V was pared by 8 bases and J by 4 bases, with 10 bases of the junction left unmatched. The CDR3 is 14 residues long. Germline loops: CDR1 LNHDA, CDR2 SQIVND (reference sequence). CDR3 sequence reads: CASGNRDRLYGYTF. Written as DNA, the CDR3 is TGTGCCAGTGGGAACCGGGACAGACTCTATGGCTACACCTTC.

J is TRBJ2-5 and V is TRBV7-2; possibly TRBD2 for D (7 bases). Germline V gives CDR1 SGHTA, CDR2 FQGNSA. The CDR3 runs 15 residues. Trimming removed 5 bases from V and 5 bases from J, with 18 bases in between. CDR3 loop: CASSLGSGGGETQYF. CDR3 bases: TGTGCCAGCAGCCTTGGGTCGGGGGGCGGGGAGACCCAGTACTTC.

This clone is a singleton in its sample. The gene calls are TRBV19 and TRBJ1-5; D may be TRBD1 (6 bases). Germline V gene lookup returns CDR1 LNHDA and CDR2 SQIVND (reference sequence). This CDR3 is 15 amino acids long. The ends were cut back, 6 bases at V and 4 bases at J, with 16 bases in the middle. CDR3 amino acids: CASSPQGRGNQPQHF. CDR3 sequence (DNA): TGTGCCAGTAGCCCTCAGGGGCGCGGAAATCAGCCCCAGCATTTT. Based on the CDR3 plus reference TRBV19 and TRBJ1-5, the full variable domain is DGGITQSPKYLFRKEGQNVTLSCEQNLNHDAMYWYRQDPGQGLRLIYYSQIVNDFQKGDIAEGYSVSREKKESFPLTVTSAQKNPTAFYLCASSPQGRGNQPQHFGDGTRLSIL.

The genes are TRBV29-1 and TRBJ2-2, with D unclear. V was trimmed by 4 bases and J by 4 bases, leaving 7 bases between them. The CDR3 has 12 residues. In germline, CDR1 is SQVTM, CDR2 ANQGSEA. The CDR3 coding sequence is TGCAGCGTTGGAGGATTCACCGGGGAGCTGTTTTTT. Translated: CSVGGFTGELFF.

The chain carries TRBV19 and TRBJ1-5; the match to TRBD1 covers 9 bases. Germline CDR1 reads LNHDA; CDR2 reads SQIVND (reference sequence). V trimming: 8 bases; J trimming: 1 base; junction bases outside the gene matches: 3. The CDR3 is 14 amino acids. The CDR3 sequence: CASWDRVSNQPQHF. In nucleotides, the CDR3 is TGTGCCAGTTGGGACAGGGTGAGCAATCAGCCCCAGCATTTT.

This clone was seen a few times. The chain joins TRBV4-2 to TRBJ1-6; 10 bases line up with TRBD1. Germline V gene lookup returns CDR1 LGHNA and CDR2 YNFKEQ. CDR3 size: 17 residues. Trimming cost V 1 base and J 8 bases; bases outside gene matches: 8. The CDR3 DNA reads as TGTGCCAGCAGCCAAGTTGTGGACAGGGGGTTGGATTCACCCCTCCACTTT. Amino acids: CASSQVVDRGLDSPLHF.

The chain has TRBV30 and TRBJ1-2; TRBD1 matches at 7 bases. The trim removed 2 bases at V and 5 bases at J, leaving 11 bases unmatched. This CDR3 has 15 amino acids. The germline V gene has CDR1 GTSNPN and CDR2 SVGIG (reference sequence). CDR3 residues: CAWSRGQLTGYGYTF. Here the CDR3 DNA reads TGTGCCTGGAGTAGGGGACAGCTCACGGGGTATGGCTACACCTTC.

This clone was detected once. The V gene is TRBV5-1, the J gene TRBJ2-5, with 8 bases aligning to TRBD2. J gave up 5 bases and V 0 bases, and 3 bases lay outside the gene matches. Germline loops: CDR1 SGHRS, CDR2 YFSETQ. The CDR3 totals 14 residues. DNA of the CDR3: TGCGCCAGCAGCTTGGTCCGGGAGGGGGAGACCCAGTACTTC. Protein: CASSLVREGETQYF.

The genes are TRBV11-3 and TRBJ1-1; 9 bases are shared with TRBD1. J lost 4 bases, V lost 5 bases, and 2 bases had no gene match. There are 13 residues in the CDR3. The germline V gene encodes CDR1 SGHNT and CDR2 YENEEA. The CDR3 coding sequence is TGTGCCAGCAGCCTGACAGGGGGCACTGAAGCTTTCTTT. It translates to CASSLTGGTEAFF.

The rearrangement uses TRBV5-4 and TRBJ1-1, with D perhaps TRBD1 (6 bases). Per the germline V gene, CDR1 is SGHNT and CDR2 is YYREEE (reference sequence). V shed 3 bases and J shed 2 bases, with 11 bases lying between them. The CDR3 runs to 14 residues. The CDR3 region has the DNA TGTGCCAGCAGCTCTAGGGGGGGCAACACTGAAGCTTTCTTT. Amino acids: CASSSRGGNTEAFF.

This clone was observed a few times. The chain is built from TRBV11-2 and TRBJ2-2; 7 bases are shared with TRBD1. Losses at the gene ends were 7 bases for V and 4 bases for J; bases not matched to a gene: 12. Germline lookup yields CDR1 SGHAT and CDR2 FQNNGV. This CDR3 contains 16 residues. The CDR3 here is CASNNLRNRGTGELFF. The CDR3 DNA is TGTGCCAGCAACAATTTAAGGAACAGGGGCACCGGGGAGCTGTTTTTT.

This sequence joins TRBV5-4 and TRBJ2-2; D unclear. This CDR3 is 12 amino acids long. Per germline, CDR1 SGHNT and CDR2 YYREEE (reference sequence). Trimming took off 3 bases at V and 5 bases at J, with 5 bases between the two ends. CDR3 sequence (DNA): TGTGCCAGCAGCTACAATACCGGGGAGCTGTTTTTT. Amino acids: CASSYNTGELFF.

The rearrangement joins TRBV6-5 to TRBJ2-1; 11 nucleotides align to TRBD1. Germline trimming cut 5 bases from V and 7 bases from J; bases unmatched to any gene: 4. CDR1 MNHEY and CDR2 SVGAGI come from the germline V gene. CDR3 length: 14 amino acids. The CDR3 here is CASSRTGGPNEQFF. In DNA form, the CDR3 reads TGTGCCAGCAGTCGGACAGGGGGCCCGAATGAGCAGTTCTTC.

The chain combines TRBV29-1 with TRBJ2-3; possible D gene TRBD2, 6 bases. The CDR3 totals 14 residues. V was clipped by 4 bases and J by 2 bases, with 13 bases between them. Germline CDR1 and CDR2: SQVTM and ANQGSEA. The CDR3 protein is CSVGGRDFTDTQYF. The CDR3 bases are TGCAGCGTTGGAGGAAGGGACTTCACAGATACGCAGTATTTT.

The V gene is TRBV2, the J gene TRBJ1-1; 7 nucleotides line up with TRBD1. Trimming cost V 8 bases and J 0 bases; bases outside gene matches: 6. CDR1 and CDR2 from the germline V gene are SNHLY and FYNNEI. The CDR3 contains 14 residues. The DNA of the CDR3 is TGTGCCAGCCGAAAAGGGACAGTGAACACTGAAGCTTTCTTT. This codes for CASRKGTVNTEAFF. Combining the CDR3 with reference TRBV2 and TRBJ1-1 gives the whole variable domain EPEVTQTPSHQVTQMGQEVILRCVPISNHLYFYWYRQILGQKVEFLVSFYNNEISEKSEIFDDQFSVERPDGSNFTLKIRSTKLEDSAMYFCASRKGTVNTEAFFGQGTRLTVV.

The rearrangement joins TRBV7-9 to TRBJ1-2; the D gene is possibly TRBD1 (6 bases). The V and J ends lost 5 bases and 5 bases respectively, with 15 bases between them. The CDR3 loop spans 14 amino acids. CDR1 and CDR2 from the germline V gene are SEHNR and FQNEAQ (reference sequence). The CDR3 region has the DNA TGTGCCAGCAGCCCCGGGACATCGGCATATGGCTACACCTTC. Translation gives CASSPGTSAYGYTF.

The CDR3 DNA follows: TGCGCCAGCAGCTTGGGAGCAGGGAACACTGAAGCTTTCTTT. Its translation: CASSLGAGNTEAFF. The rearrangement uses TRBV5-1 and TRBJ1-1, with D uncertain. V was clipped by 0 bases and J by 1 base, with 7 bases between them. Per germline, CDR1 SGHRS and CDR2 YFSETQ. This CDR3 comprises 14 residues.

The rearrangement joins TRBV13 to TRBJ1-4, with 8 bases fitting TRBD1. Germline assignment: CDR1 PRHDT and CDR2 FYEKMQ (reference sequence). The CDR3 length is 13 residues. Trimming cost V 2 bases and J 10 bases; bases outside gene matches: 3. The CDR3 sequence is CASSLQGQGKLFF. The CDR3 DNA sequence: TGTGCCAGCAGCTTACAAGGACAGGGAAAACTGTTTTTT.

The rearrangement uses TRBV6-1 and TRBJ1-5, with D possibly matching TRBD1 (6 bases). The CDR3 totals 16 residues. Germline values: CDR1 MNHNS, CDR2 SASEGT. The ends were cut back, 0 bases at V and 5 bases at J, with 14 bases in the middle. CDR3 amino acids: CASSEALSRTDQPQHF. The CDR3 nucleotides read TGTGCCAGCAGTGAAGCTCTTTCACGGACAGATCAGCCCCAGCATTTT.

This chain links TRBV7-2 with TRBJ1-5, with D possibly matching TRBD1 (6 bases). Deletions cut 3 bases from V and 10 bases from J, with 13 bases between. This CDR3 has 13 amino acids. Germline V gives CDR1 SGHTA, CDR2 FQGNSA. In DNA, the CDR3 is TGTGCCAGCAGCTTGGTGACGGGGGGCCCCCAGCATTTT. It translates to CASSLVTGGPQHF.

The chain uses TRBV7-2 and TRBJ2-2; D is uncertain. V was pared by 8 bases and J by 0 bases, with 7 bases between. The CDR3 has 13 residues. CDR1 and CDR2 from the germline V gene are SGHTA and FQGNSA. The CDR3 bases are TGTGCCAGCGTCCGTTCGAACACCGGGGAGCTGTTTTTT. It yields the protein CASVRSNTGELFF.

In regard to this clone: Different DNA sequences within this sample yield the same CDR3. V and J are TRBV7-8 and TRBJ1-4; D ambiguous. Germline CDR1 SGHVS, CDR2 FQNEAQ. V was clipped by 1 base and J by 6 bases, with 15 bases between them. The CDR3 totals 16 residues. This CDR3 reads CASSLVAYSWDEKLFF. The CDR3 DNA follows: TGTGCCAGCAGCTTAGTAGCCTACTCCTGGGATGAAAAACTGTTTTTT.

The rearrangement links TRBV6-6 to TRBJ1-6; D might be TRBD1 (6 bases). Trimming took 7 bases from V and 7 from J, leaving 11 bases between them. Germline V gene sequence: CDR1 MNHNY, CDR2 SVGAGI (reference sequence). The CDR3 has 13 residues. CDR3 sequence reads: CASTGQSNSPLHF. CDR3 in DNA: TGTGCCAGCACCGGACAGTCAAATTCACCCCTCCACTTT.

The rearrangement links TRBV4-2 to TRBJ1-1; possibly TRBD1 for D (5 bases). Germline CDR1 is LGHNA and CDR2 is YNFKEQ. V dropped 1 base and J dropped 4 bases, with 13 bases sitting between them. The CDR3 length is 15 residues. CDR3 region: CASSQARQGGTEAFF. Here the CDR3 DNA reads TGTGCCAGCAGCCAAGCTAGGCAGGGAGGCACTGAAGCTTTCTTT.

The chain joins TRBV27 to TRBJ2-1; 7 bases line up with TRBD1. In germline, CDR1 is MNHEY, CDR2 SMNVEV (reference sequence). The CDR3 contains 14 residues. V lost 4 bases and J lost 5; bases outside the gene matches: 5. CDR3 protein: CASSSGQADNEQFF. As DNA, the CDR3 is TGTGCCAGCAGTTCTGGACAGGCGGACAATGAGCAGTTCTTC.

This chain connects TRBV27 to TRBJ1-2; possibly TRBD1 for D (5 bases). Germline V gives CDR1 MNHEY, CDR2 SMNVEV (reference sequence). This CDR3 spans 14 amino acids. V was shortened by 5 bases and J by 4 bases, with 14 bases between the two germline ends. The CDR3 nucleotides are TGTGCCAGCAGTCCCCAATCGGGACTCTATGGCTACACCTTC. It specifies CASSPQSGLYGYTF.